This T cell receptor (beta chain) derives from a study of blood T cell repertoires in COVID-19. Original handling: By means of reference gene primer amplification, nucleated cell counts were estimated. Produced via immunoSEQ multiplex PCR; TCRdb's table is partial and in-frame only. V and J calls and clone size follow that table, whereas D and trimming were derived from the DNA. The profile shows 20,000 to 25,000 clones, around 83% of them singletons. The CDR3 spans 15 residues. V lost 2 bases to trimming and J lost 0 bases, with 8 bases between them. Germline CDR1 is LNHDA and CDR2 is SQIVND (reference sequence).

The specimen sequenced was peripheral blood. The chain carries TRBV19 and TRBJ1-5, with D possibly matching TRBD1 (5 bases). The sequence came from a man between 65 and 79 years old with acute or convalescent COVID-19. Here the CDR3 DNA reads TGTGCCAGTAGTATACGGAGGGGTAGCAATCAGCCCCAGCATTTT. Translating it yields CASSIRRGSNQPQHF. Complete variable domain (other parts from reference TRBV19 and TRBJ1-5): DGGITQSPKYLFRKEGQNVTLSCEQNLNHDAMYWYRQDPGQGLRLIYYSQIVNDFQKGDIAEGYSVSREKKESFPLTVTSAQKNPTAFYLCASSIRRGSNQPQHFGDGTRLSIL.